This T cell receptor beta chain was captured by sequencing in a study of CD8 T cells in ankylosing spondylitis (dated by TCRdb to about 2017). Looking at the study overall: The study profiled T cell receptor beta repertoires in healthy donors and ankylosing spondylitis patients to find disease-linked TCR variants. The whole study cohort included under 140 healthy donors and 25 ankylosing spondylitis patients. Peripheral blood was sampled, and synovial fluid was additionally collected from ankylosing spondylitis patients. Findings and caveats that apply to the study as a whole: The disease-linked clones were reported to be significantly enriched in matched synovial fluid samples from ankylosing spondylitis patients. Some of the motif variants had been reported before in the synovial fluid and blood of reactive arthritis patients, a finding that suggests common disease-initiation mechanisms. A TCR beta motif of about 8 highly homologous amino acid variants appeared characteristic of blood from ankylosing spondylitis patients. The disease-linked clones had a CD8+ phenotype and were found at relatively low frequencies in peripheral blood.

As for this clonotype: Its cognate antigen has yet to be identified. No quality values exist for individual bases; no much larger clone is one base distant.

The sequencer was an Illumina HiSeq 2500. Quantitative 5'-RACE with molecular barcodes was the method used to prepare the TCR beta libraries. Per the authors' processing: To identify disease-linked TCR variants, a new computational method was used, one built on a probabilistic model of VDJ rearrangement. TCRdb handled the public reads itself, with Q25 trimming in fastp and clone calling in MiXCR, and kept productive beta chains. CDR3 protein sequences are deduplicated, and each keeps its most common genes and DNA. TCRdb's processing, not the authors' own work, is the source of the V and J calls. A total of 380,000 or so distinct CDR3 sequences appear in this sample, about 20% of them only once. The leading ten clones occupy 13% of the sample. This clonotype originated in a male donor with ankylosing spondylitis or in good health (not recorded which). Sequencing was done on a sample of blood, either unsorted or a sorted T cell fraction (not recorded which).

The sequenced DNA is TGCAGTTCGCTTGAAGGCTCCGAGCAGTACTTC. Its coded protein is CSSLEGSEQYF. The rearranged chain carries TRBV29-1 and TRBJ2-7; the D gene assignment is ambiguous. The germline V gene gives CDR1 as SQVTM and CDR2 as ANQGSEA. Including cysteine and phenylalanine, the CDR3 has 11 amino acids. Solely the CDR3 DNA is kept, with 33 bases framed from the first base.